This T cell receptor (beta chain) comes out of a study of blood T cell repertoires in COVID-19. Turning to the study itself: Acute and convalescent COVID-19 samples came from the United States, Italy and Spain. From T cells, B-cell-depleted T cells, or PBMCs came the material, which was cDNA or gDNA.

Seattle enrolled patients during active infection and tracked them longitudinally. The CDR3 contains 15 residues. V was clipped by 3 bases and J by 0 bases; unmatched bases: 7. CDR1 is GTSNPN, CDR2 SVGIG, per germline (reference sequence). Sequencing used immunoSEQ multiplex PCR; TCRdb keeps in-frame clones, though not all of them. The table shows about 200,000 clones, with 85% occurring only once. This receptor was identified in an older woman with COVID-19, enrolled during active disease. Sequencing input: peripheral blood. The chain joins TRBV30 to TRBJ2-7, with 8 bases that match TRBD2. The CDR3 protein is CAWRRGDRPSYEQYF. CDR3 in DNA: TGTGCCTGGAGGCGGGGGGACCGCCCCTCCTACGAGCAGTACTTC.